Listed below are T cell receptor beta chains from one sample, sequenced in a study of cytomegalovirus exposure and HLA in healthy donors. The assay was immunoSEQ multiplex PCR, and TCRdb's table has in-frame clones only and misses some. The sample lists about 160,000 clones, 96% seen once, with around 0.9% in the top ten. Material: PBMCs. The receptor set was obtained from a woman between 18 and 29 years old in good health and CMV-seronegative. The CDR3 runs from the conserved cysteine through the conserved F or W. D genes are given only for firm matches. The size of a clone is reported for some rows only, either as once, few or many, or as a class for expanded clones.

J gene	V gene	clone size	D gene	CDR3 protein	CDR3 DNA
TRBJ2-7	TRBV27	-	TRBD1	CASSFRDRVSYEQYF	TGTGCCAGCAGTTTCCGGGACAGGGTTTCCTACGAGCAGTACTTC
TRBJ2-5	TRBV4-1	-	TRBD2	CASSRLAGGLETQYF	TGCGCCAGCTCAAGACTAGCGGGGGGACTAGAGACCCAGTACTTC
TRBJ1-1	TRBV6-5	-	-	CASTDVGVTEAFF	TGTGCCAGCACAGATGTCGGGGTCACTGAAGCTTTCTTT
TRBJ1-2	TRBV5-4	-	-	CASSLIQGNYGYTF	TGTGCCAGCAGCTTGATACAGGGTAACTATGGCTACACCTTC
TRBJ1-5	TRBV19	once	-	CATAYRGSNQPQHF	TGTGCCACTGCTTACCGGGGGAGCAATCAGCCCCAGCATTTT
TRBJ1-6	TRBV27	-	TRBD1	CASSFGQGGVNSPLHF	TGTGCCAGCAGTTTCGGACAGGGCGGTGTCAATTCACCCCTCCACTTT
TRBJ1-2	TRBV6-6	-	-	CASSFLPTLYGYTF	TGTGCCAGCAGTTTCCTTCCGACACTCTATGGCTACACCTTC
TRBJ2-7	TRBV27	-	-	CASSPRGYYEQYF	TGTGCCAGCAGCCCCCGCGGCTACTACGAGCAGTACTTC
TRBJ1-6	TRBV7-3	-	-	CASSLTGRGSSYNSPLHF	TGTGCCAGCAGCTTAACGGGCAGGGGCAGCTCCTATAATTCACCCCTCCACTTT
TRBJ1-1	TRBV14	-	-	CASSQQQGLAEAFF	TGTGCCAGCAGCCAGCAGCAGGGTCTTGCTGAAGCTTTCTTT
TRBJ2-1	TRBV7-2	-	TRBD1	CASSLLGQGYGEQFF	TGTGCCAGCAGCTTATTGGGACAGGGATATGGTGAGCAGTTCTTC
TRBJ1-1	TRBV4-1	-	TRBD1	CASSQNPGQGSNTEAFF	TGCGCCAGCAGCCAAAACCCCGGACAGGGTTCGAACACTGAAGCTTTCTTT
TRBJ2-2	TRBV2	-	TRBD1	CATAGQGRNTGELFF	TGTGCCACCGCCGGACAGGGGAGGAACACCGGGGAGCTGTTTTTT
TRBJ2-7	TRBV6-5	-	-	CASRSGGGSSYEQYF	TGTGCCAGCAGGTCCGGGGGTGGGAGCTCCTACGAGCAGTACTTC
TRBJ1-4	TRBV27	-	TRBD1	CASTRPTLDRVFEANEKLFF	TGTGCCAGCACCAGACCCACCCTGGACAGGGTTTTTGAAGCTAATGAAAAACTGTTTTTT
TRBJ1-2	TRBV6-5	-	TRBD1	CASRRTGQDYGYTF	TGTGCCAGCAGACGGACTGGACAGGACTATGGCTACACCTTC
TRBJ2-2	TRBV29-1	-	-	CSVGWGAGELFF	TGCAGCGTTGGGTGGGGAGCCGGGGAGCTGTTTTTT
TRBJ1-1	TRBV6-1	-	TRBD1	CAADRPTEAFF	TGTGCGGCGGACAGGCCGACTGAAGCTTTCTTT
TRBJ2-7	TRBV5-1	-	TRBD1	CASTSGGAVDEQYF	TGCGCCAGCACGTCAGGGGGCGCAGTGGACGAGCAGTACTTC
TRBJ2-1	TRBV19	-	TRBD2	CASSITAGGLNEQFF	TGTGCCAGTAGTATAACGGCGGGGGGGCTCAATGAGCAGTTCTTC
TRBJ1-2	TRBV4-1	-	TRBD1	CASRPNRGHGYTF	TGCGCCAGCAGACCGAACAGGGGACATGGCTACACCTTC
TRBJ1-1	TRBV11-1	-	-	CASEQGVGTEAFF	TGTGCCAGCGAACAAGGGGTCGGCACTGAAGCTTTCTTT
TRBJ2-7	TRBV11-2	once	-	CASSLDFRNEQYF	TGTGCCAGCAGCTTAGATTTCCGTAACGAGCAGTACTTC
TRBJ2-2	TRBV7-8	-	TRBD2	CASTLDLAGDTGELFF	TGTGCCAGCACGCTCGACCTAGCGGGGGACACCGGGGAGCTGTTTTTT
TRBJ2-4	TRBV11-2	-	-	CASSLVPIAKNIQYF	TGTGCCAGCAGCTTAGTCCCAATAGCCAAAAACATTCAGTACTTC
TRBJ1-2	TRBV18	-	-	CASSPGTPNYGYTF	TGTGCCAGCTCACCGGGGACTCCTAACTATGGCTACACCTTC
TRBJ1-6	TRBV5-1	-	-	CASSWEGQYNSPLHF	TGCGCCAGCAGCTGGGAGGGCCAGTATAATTCACCCCTCCACTTT
TRBJ1-2	TRBV6-5	-	-	CATSYQGSNYGYTF	TGTGCCACCAGTTATCAGGGGTCAAACTATGGCTACACCTTC
TRBJ1-5	TRBV2	-	-	CASRRQLYQPQHF	TGTGCCAGCAGGAGACAGCTCTATCAGCCCCAGCATTTT
TRBJ2-1	TRBV19	-	-	CASSIGTRGTYNEQFF	TGTGCCAGTAGTATAGGAACACGGGGGACCTACAATGAGCAGTTCTTC
TRBJ2-5	TRBV5-4	-	TRBD1	CASSRTGSPQETQYF	TGTGCCAGCAGCAGGACAGGGAGCCCCCAAGAGACCCAGTACTTC
TRBJ1-2	TRBV7-9	-	TRBD1	CASSLGTGARGYTF	TGTGCCAGCAGCCTCGGGACAGGGGCCCGGGGCTACACCTTC
TRBJ1-2	TRBV28	-	TRBD1	CASSFPTGGNGYTF	TGTGCCAGCAGTTTCCCGACAGGGGGAAATGGCTACACCTTC
TRBJ2-1	TRBV6-6	-	-	CATAGATNYNEQFF	TGTGCCACCGCCGGCGCGACTAATTACAATGAGCAGTTCTTC
TRBJ2-7	TRBV6-5	-	TRBD1	CASSIRTGGSEQYF	TGTGCCAGCAGTATCCGGACAGGGGGGAGCGAGCAGTACTTC
TRBJ1-2	TRBV14	-	-	CASSPFETSGYTF	TGTGCCAGCAGCCCCTTCGAGACATCTGGCTACACCTTC
TRBJ1-2	TRBV9	few	TRBD1	CASSVDPGQGSGYTF	TGTGCCAGCAGCGTAGACCCGGGACAGGGTAGTGGCTACACCTTC
TRBJ1-1	TRBV9	-	-	CASSGGGEEAFF	TGTGCCAGCAGCGGAGGGGGTGAAGAAGCTTTCTTT
TRBJ2-7	TRBV4-3	once	TRBD2	CASSQELAGVYSYEQYF	TGCGCCAGCAGCCAAGAACTAGCGGGGGTCTACTCCTACGAGCAGTACTTC
TRBJ2-2	TRBV5-1	-	TRBD1	CASSHPTGLLRELFF	TGCGCCAGCAGCCATCCGACAGGGTTGTTAAGGGAGCTGTTTTTT
TRBJ1-2	TRBV7-2	-	TRBD1	CASSLDRGRGGYTF	TGTGCCAGCAGCTTGGACAGGGGGCGGGGTGGCTACACCTTC
TRBJ1-1	TRBV19	-	TRBD1	CASSMMGQGPEAFF	TGTGCCAGTAGTATGATGGGACAGGGTCCTGAAGCTTTCTTT
TRBJ1-6	TRBV4-1	few	TRBD1	CASSPAGTVLNSPLHF	TGCGCCAGCAGCCCAGCCGGGACAGTCCTTAATTCACCCCTCCACTTT
TRBJ2-5	TRBV4-1	-	-	CASSQPGIQETQYF	TGCGCCAGCAGCCAACCCGGGATACAAGAGACCCAGTACTTC
TRBJ2-3	TRBV7-2	-	-	CASSVSGGADTQYF	TGTGCCAGCAGCGTATCAGGAGGCGCGGATACGCAGTATTTT
TRBJ2-5	TRBV5-4	-	-	CASSGGTVQETQYF	TGTGCCAGCAGCGGCGGGACAGTTCAAGAGACCCAGTACTTC
TRBJ2-1	TRBV5-1	-	-	CASNPLAGSNEQFF	TGCGCCAGCAACCCCTTGGCCGGGTCAAATGAGCAGTTCTTC
TRBJ1-4	TRBV7-8	-	-	CASSLGQGGSATNEKLFF	TGTGCCAGCAGCTTAGGTCAGGGAGGGAGTGCAACTAATGAAAAACTGTTTTTT